This T cell receptor (beta chain) was identified in a study of identical twins. Notes on this clonotype: Its specificity is unknown.

V lost 4 bases, J lost 5 bases, and 15 bases lay in between. The CDR3 consists of 14 residues. Germline assignment: CDR1 DFQATT and CDR2 SNEGSKA (reference sequence). General study results and limits: Low generation-probability sequences were in excess among twin-shared out-of-frame alpha sequences. Zero-insertion results could be subject to partial confounding by invariant MAIT and iNKT cells. Models underestimated out-of-frame TCR alpha sharing in monozygotic twins.

Template switching added a universal primer site, and cDNA bore unique molecular identifiers. TCRdb analysed the 5' RACE reads with MiXCR anew, one entry per CDR3 protein. The profile covers 700,000 or so distinct CDR3 sequences, with over 8.5% appearing a single time and approximately 0.89% taken by the ten largest. This sample was shared with a second study, whose subject was yellow fever vaccine responses in identical twins.

V usage is TRBV20-1 and J usage is TRBJ2-1; weak D call: TRBD1 (5 bases). The sequence came from a woman between 18 and 29 years old in good health. Source material: PBMCs. Written as DNA, the CDR3 is TGCAGTGCTAAGTTTAAGGGGCAAAACAATGAGCAGTTCTTC. It is translated as CSAKFKGQNNEQFF.